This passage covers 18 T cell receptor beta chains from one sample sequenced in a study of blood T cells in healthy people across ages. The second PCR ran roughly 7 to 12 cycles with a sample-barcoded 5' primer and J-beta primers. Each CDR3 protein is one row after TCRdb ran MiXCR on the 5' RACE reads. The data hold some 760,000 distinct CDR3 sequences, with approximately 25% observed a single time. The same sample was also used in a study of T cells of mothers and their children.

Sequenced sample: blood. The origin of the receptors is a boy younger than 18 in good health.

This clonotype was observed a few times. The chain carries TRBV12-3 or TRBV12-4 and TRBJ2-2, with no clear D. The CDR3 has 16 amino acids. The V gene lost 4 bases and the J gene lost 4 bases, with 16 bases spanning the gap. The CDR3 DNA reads TGTGCCAGCAGTTCGTGGGTTATGCCTGGCACCGGGGAGCTGTTTTTT. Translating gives CASSSWVMPGTGELFF.

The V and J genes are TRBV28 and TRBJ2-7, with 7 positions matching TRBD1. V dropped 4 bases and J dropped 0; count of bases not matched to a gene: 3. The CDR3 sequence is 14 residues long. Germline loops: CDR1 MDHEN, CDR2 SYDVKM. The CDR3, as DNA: TGTGCCAGCAGTTCGTGGACAGGCTCCTACGAGCAGTACTTC. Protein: CASSSWTGSYEQYF.

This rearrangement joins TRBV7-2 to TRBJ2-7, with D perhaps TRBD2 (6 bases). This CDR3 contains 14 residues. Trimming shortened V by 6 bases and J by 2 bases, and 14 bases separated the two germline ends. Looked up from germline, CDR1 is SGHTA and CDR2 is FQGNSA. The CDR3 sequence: CASRMGLSPYEQYF. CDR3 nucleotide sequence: TGTGCCAGCAGGATGGGACTGTCACCCTACGAGCAGTACTTC.

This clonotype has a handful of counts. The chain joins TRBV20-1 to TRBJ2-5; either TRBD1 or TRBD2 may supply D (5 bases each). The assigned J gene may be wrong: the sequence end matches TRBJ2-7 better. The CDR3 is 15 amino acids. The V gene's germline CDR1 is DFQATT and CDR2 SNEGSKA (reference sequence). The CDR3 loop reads CSASPVAGRTYEQYF. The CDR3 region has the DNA TGCAGTGCTTCCCCGGTGGCAGGGAGAACCTACGAGCAGTACTTC.

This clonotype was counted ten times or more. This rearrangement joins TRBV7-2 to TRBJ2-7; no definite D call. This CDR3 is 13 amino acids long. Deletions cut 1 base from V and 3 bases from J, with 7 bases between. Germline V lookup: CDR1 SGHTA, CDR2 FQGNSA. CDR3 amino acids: CASSLGQLYEQYF. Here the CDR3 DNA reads TGTGCCAGCAGCTTAGGACAACTCTACGAGCAGTACTTC.

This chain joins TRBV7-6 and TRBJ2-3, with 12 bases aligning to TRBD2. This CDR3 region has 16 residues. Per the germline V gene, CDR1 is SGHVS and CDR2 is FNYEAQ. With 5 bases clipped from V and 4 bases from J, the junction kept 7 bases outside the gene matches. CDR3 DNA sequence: TGTGCCAGCAGCCCACAGACTAGCGGGAGTGCAGATACGCAGTATTTT. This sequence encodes CASSPQTSGSADTQYF.

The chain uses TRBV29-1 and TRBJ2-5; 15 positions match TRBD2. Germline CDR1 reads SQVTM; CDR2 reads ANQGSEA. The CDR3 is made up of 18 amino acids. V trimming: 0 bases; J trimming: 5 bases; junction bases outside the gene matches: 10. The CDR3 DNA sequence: TGCAGCGTTGAAGAGCCGGGACTAGCGGGAGGTCTTGGCGAGACCCAGTACTTC. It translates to CSVEEPGLAGGLGETQYF.

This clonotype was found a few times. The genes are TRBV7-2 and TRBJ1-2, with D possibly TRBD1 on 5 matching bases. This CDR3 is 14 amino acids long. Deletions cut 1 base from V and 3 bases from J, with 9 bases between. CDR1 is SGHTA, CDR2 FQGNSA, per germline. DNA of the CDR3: TGTGCCAGCAGCTTAGTTAGCAGGGACTATGGCTACACCTTC. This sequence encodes CASSLVSRDYGYTF.

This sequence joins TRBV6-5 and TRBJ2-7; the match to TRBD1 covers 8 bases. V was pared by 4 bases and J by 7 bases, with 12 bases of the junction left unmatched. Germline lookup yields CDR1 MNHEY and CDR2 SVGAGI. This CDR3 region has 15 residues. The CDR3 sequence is CASSSPTQGAVEQYF. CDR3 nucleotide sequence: TGTGCCAGCAGTTCCCCTACCCAGGGGGCTGTAGAGCAGTACTTC.

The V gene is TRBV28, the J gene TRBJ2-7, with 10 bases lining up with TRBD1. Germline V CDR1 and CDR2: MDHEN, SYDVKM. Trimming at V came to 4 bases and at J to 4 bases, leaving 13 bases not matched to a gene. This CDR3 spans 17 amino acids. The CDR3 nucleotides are TGTGCCAGCAGTTACAATATATGGGGACAGGGGTTTTACGAGCAGTACTTC. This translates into CASSYNIWGQGFYEQYF.

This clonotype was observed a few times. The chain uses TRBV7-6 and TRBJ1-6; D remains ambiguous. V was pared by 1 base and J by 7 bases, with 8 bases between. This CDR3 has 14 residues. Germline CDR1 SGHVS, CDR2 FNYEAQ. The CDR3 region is CASSLDSWNSPLHF. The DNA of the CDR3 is TGTGCCAGCAGCTTAGACAGTTGGAATTCACCCCTCCACTTT.

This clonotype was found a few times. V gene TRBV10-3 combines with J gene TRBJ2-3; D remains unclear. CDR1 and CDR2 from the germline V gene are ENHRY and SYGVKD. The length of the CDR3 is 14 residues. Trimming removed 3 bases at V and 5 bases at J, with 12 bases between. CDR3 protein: CAISDVVEVDTQYF. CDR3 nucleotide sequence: TGTGCCATCAGTGATGTGGTCGAGGTAGATACGCAGTATTTT.

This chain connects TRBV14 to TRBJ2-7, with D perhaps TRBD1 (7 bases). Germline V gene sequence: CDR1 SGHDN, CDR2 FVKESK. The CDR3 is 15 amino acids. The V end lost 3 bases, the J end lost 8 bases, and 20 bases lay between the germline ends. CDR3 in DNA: TGTGCCAGCAGCCATCAAGTCGACAGGGAGGACAAGCAGTACTTC. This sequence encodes CASSHQVDREDKQYF.

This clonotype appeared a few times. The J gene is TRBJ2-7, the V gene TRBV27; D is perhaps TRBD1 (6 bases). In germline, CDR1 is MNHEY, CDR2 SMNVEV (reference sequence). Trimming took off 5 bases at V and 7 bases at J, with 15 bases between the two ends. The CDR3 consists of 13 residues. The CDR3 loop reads CASSGTLSGEQYF. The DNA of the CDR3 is TGTGCCAGCAGTGGGACATTATCGGGGGAGCAGTACTTC.

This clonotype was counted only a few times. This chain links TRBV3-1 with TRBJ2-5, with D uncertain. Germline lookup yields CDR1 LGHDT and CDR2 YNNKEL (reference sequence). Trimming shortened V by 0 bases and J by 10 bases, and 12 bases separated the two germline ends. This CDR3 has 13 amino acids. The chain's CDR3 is CASSQDVGLVQYF. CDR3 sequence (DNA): TGTGCCAGCAGCCAAGATGTTGGGTTAGTCCAGTACTTC.

CDR3 sequence (DNA): TGTGCCACCGGGGACCTCGTGGGGACCCAGTACTTC. It encodes CATGDLVGTQYF. This chain joins TRBV24-1 and TRBJ2-5; the D gene could be TRBD1 or TRBD2 (5 bases each). Germline lookup yields CDR1 KGHDR and CDR2 SFDVKD. The CDR3 extends over 12 amino acids. V was pared by 9 bases and J by 7 bases, with 14 bases between.

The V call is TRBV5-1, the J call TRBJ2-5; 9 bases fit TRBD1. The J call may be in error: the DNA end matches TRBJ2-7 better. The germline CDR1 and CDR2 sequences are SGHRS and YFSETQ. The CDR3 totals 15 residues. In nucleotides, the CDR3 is TGCGCCAGCAGCCCGGGACAGGGAATCGCCTACGAGCAGTACTTC. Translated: CASSPGQGIAYEQYF.

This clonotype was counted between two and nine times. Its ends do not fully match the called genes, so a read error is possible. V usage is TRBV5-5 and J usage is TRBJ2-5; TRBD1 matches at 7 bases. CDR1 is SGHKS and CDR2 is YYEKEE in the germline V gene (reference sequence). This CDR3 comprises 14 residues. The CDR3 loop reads CASTYGQGVETQHF. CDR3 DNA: TGTGCCAGCACCTACGGGCAGGGGGTAGAGACCCAGCACTTC.